These 2 T cell receptor beta chains were all obtained from the same sample, sequenced in a study of T cell responses to AZD1222 COVID-19 vaccine. Using immunoSEQ multiplex PCR, the repertoire was profiled, and TCRdb retains in-frame clones only, with some absent. The table has 150,000 to 200,000 clones, roughly 88% seen once. The specimen comprised peripheral blood, sampled 28 days after the second AZD1222 dose. These TCRs come from an adult who received the AZD1222 COVID-19 vaccine.

J is TRBJ1-5 and V is TRBV2, with 8 positions matching TRBD1. Germline-derived CDR1 and CDR2 are SNHLY and FYNNEI. This CDR3 region has 15 residues. V gave up 2 bases and J gave up 5 bases; unmatched junction bases: 5. CDR3 in DNA: TGTGCCAGCAGTGAAACCCGGACAGGGCATCAGCCCCAGCATTTT. This translates into CASSETRTGHQPQHF.

The chain joins TRBV5-1 to TRBJ1-5; TRBD1 agrees at 8 bases. Trimming cost V 5 bases and J 6 bases; bases outside gene matches: 7. Per the germline V gene, CDR1 is SGHRS and CDR2 is YFSETQ. The CDR3 consists of 14 residues. The CDR3 bases are TGCGCCAGCAGTTCGACAGGGGCTGGTCAGCCCCAGCATTTT. Translation gives CASSSTGAGQPQHF.